Below, 29 T cell receptor beta chains from the same sample are listed, as sequenced in a study of Ad26.COV2.S vaccination and SARS-CoV-2 variants. The treatment: some 19 received Ad26.COV2.S at low or high dose, single or two shots; roughly five received placebo; per-sample allocation not given. Day 63 after the first vaccine or placebo injection was the time point for sampling. Profiled with immunoSEQ multiplex PCR; TCRdb holds only in-frame clones, not every one. The data show around 400,000 clones, around four fifths seen once. The source material was peripheral blood, sampled in a trial of Ad26.COV2.S vaccine versus placebo. These receptors all stem from a person aged 18-60 years who received the Ad26.COV2.S COVID-19 vaccine or a placebo.

The chain joins TRBV5-1 to TRBJ1-2; maybe TRBD1 (5 bases). Between the trimmed V and J ends, which lost 0 bases and 7 bases, there was a span of 16 bases. Germline CDR1 SGHRS, CDR2 YFSETQ. CDR3 length: 15 amino acids. This CDR3 is CASSLASGQGGGYTF. For the CDR3, the DNA is TGCGCCAGCAGCTTGGCCTCGGGGCAGGGAGGTGGCTACACCTTC. Variable domain in full (rest from reference TRBV5-1 and TRBJ1-2): KAGVTQTPRYLIKTRGQQVTLSCSPISGHRSVSWYQQTPGQGLQFLFEYFSETQRNKGNFPGRFSGRQFSNSRSEMNVSTLELGDSALYLCASSLASGQGGGYTFGSGTRLTVV.

This clone was recorded at least ten times. The gene calls are TRBV6-2 or TRBV6-3 and TRBJ1-5; 7 bases are shared with TRBD1. CDR3 length: 15 amino acids. CDR1 is MNHEY and CDR2 is SVGEGT in the germline V gene. V shed 2 bases and J 11 bases; nucleotides not matched to a gene: 12. CDR3 in DNA: TGTGCCAGCAGTTACCGCGACAGGGTGGTTCAAGCCCAGCATTTT. It translates to CASSYRDRVVQAQHF.

V gene TRBV6-5 combines with J gene TRBJ2-7, with D uncertain. Germline V gene sequence: CDR1 MNHEY, CDR2 SVGAGI. Trimming stripped 1 base from V and 6 bases from J, with 7 bases between. The CDR3 covers 12 residues. CDR3 amino acids: CASSYFLGEQYF. The CDR3 coding sequence is TGTGCCAGCAGTTACTTTCTCGGCGAGCAGTACTTC.

This rearrangement joins TRBV24-1 to TRBJ2-3; TRBD1 matches at 8 bases. Germline V gives CDR1 KGHDR, CDR2 SFDVKD. The CDR3 has 14 residues. Trimming at V came to 10 bases and at J to 2 bases, leaving 7 bases not matched to a gene. The CDR3 here is CATSIRGPTDTQYF. The CDR3 DNA follows: TGTGCCACTTCGATCAGGGGGCCCACAGATACGCAGTATTTT.

The chain employs TRBV6-5 and TRBJ1-2, with D perhaps matching TRBD1 (5 bases). This CDR3 has 13 amino acids. Per the germline V gene, CDR1 is MNHEY and CDR2 is SVGAGI. The V gene lost 6 bases and the J gene lost 4 bases, with 12 bases spanning the gap. The DNA of the CDR3 is TGTGCCAGCAGCTTGGGACGGTTCTATGGCTACACCTTC. It translates to CASSLGRFYGYTF.

The gene calls are TRBV18 and TRBJ2-3, with D tentatively TRBD2 (5 bases). Germline V CDR1 and CDR2: KGHSH, LQKENI. This CDR3 comprises 13 residues. The ends were cut back, 3 bases at V and 5 bases at J, with 9 bases in the middle. Here the CDR3 reads CASSPSREDTQYF. Here the CDR3 DNA reads TGTGCCAGCTCACCTAGCCGGGAAGATACGCAGTATTTT.

The V call is TRBV6-5, the J call TRBJ1-1, with 7 positions matching TRBD1. Germline V gene data show CDR1 as MNHEY and CDR2 as SVGAGI. The CDR3 sequence is 13 residues long. The V gene end was trimmed by 0 bases and the J gene end by 7 bases; junction bases not matched to a gene: 2. CDR3 in amino acids: CASSYSRDSEAFF. In DNA form, the CDR3 reads TGTGCCAGCAGTTACTCCCGGGACAGTGAAGCTTTCTTT.

V is TRBV11-2 and J is TRBJ1-6, with a tentative D call TRBD1 (6 bases). The V end lost 5 bases, the J end lost 0 bases, and 17 bases lay between the germline ends. This CDR3 contains 18 residues. Looked up from germline, CDR1 is SGHAT and CDR2 is FQNNGV. The CDR3 DNA follows: TGTGCCAGCAGCCCCCAGGGGCAGGGGAGCTCCTATAATTCACCCCTCCACTTT. Its protein product is CASSPQGQGSSYNSPLHF.

The chain uses TRBV28 and TRBJ2-5; TRBD1 matches 9 bases. This CDR3 region has 16 residues. CDR1 and CDR2 from the germline V gene are MDHEN and SYDVKM. Trimming took 5 bases from V and 4 from J; bases not matched to a gene: 11. As DNA, the CDR3 is TGTGCCAGCAGTCGAGACAGGGGGAACATTAGAGAGACCCAGTACTTC. Protein: CASSRDRGNIRETQYF.

The chain joins TRBV11-2 to TRBJ2-1; D gene uncertain. Germline assignment: CDR1 SGHAT and CDR2 FQNNGV. Trimming took off 2 bases at V and 6 bases at J, with 14 bases between the two ends. CDR3 length: 15 residues. The CDR3 bases are TGTGCCAGCAGCTTATCGAACAAGGTGGGCAATGAGCAGTTCTTC. Protein: CASSLSNKVGNEQFF. The entire variable domain, with the rest obtained from reference TRBV11-2 and TRBJ2-1, is as follows: EAGVAQSPRYKIIEKRQSVAFWCNPISGHATLYWYQQILGQGPKLLIQFQNNGVVDDSQLPKDRFSAERLKGVDSTLKIQPAKLEDSAVYLCASSLSNKVGNEQFFGPGTRLTVL.

The V call is TRBV6-5, the J call TRBJ2-5, with D unresolved. V was cut by 7 bases and J by 5 bases, with 11 bases left in between. The CDR3 consists of 12 residues. Per germline, CDR1 MNHEY and CDR2 SVGAGI. Here the CDR3 reads CASTPDPETQYF. CDR3 nucleotides: TGTGCCAGCACCCCGGACCCGGAGACCCAGTACTTC.

The chain combines TRBV2 with TRBJ2-1; D uncertain. The ends were cut back, 4 bases at V and 6 bases at J, with 10 bases in the middle. The CDR3 spans 13 residues. Germline-derived CDR1 and CDR2 are SNHLY and FYNNEI. CDR3 DNA: TGTGCCAGCAGTGCCCAGGCAACCAATGAGCAGTTCTTC. Protein sequence: CASSAQATNEQFF.

The rearrangement uses TRBV4-1 and TRBJ2-3, with 15 bases that match TRBD2. The CDR3 runs 17 residues. V gave up 1 base and J gave up 5 bases; unmatched junction bases: 4. CDR1 is MGHRA and CDR2 is YSYEKL in the germline V gene. The DNA of the CDR3 is TGCGCCAGCAGCCAAGGGACTAGCGGGAGGGCACAAGATACGCAGTATTTT. It yields the protein CASSQGTSGRAQDTQYF.

The V call is TRBV5-1, the J call TRBJ2-2; D possibly matches TRBD1 or TRBD2 (7 bases each). V was trimmed by 4 bases and J by 7 bases, leaving 17 bases between them. Germline V gives CDR1 SGHRS, CDR2 YFSETQ. There are 15 residues in the CDR3. The CDR3 region is CASSSGTAGGGELFF. The CDR3 nucleotides are TGCGCCAGCAGCAGCGGGACAGCGGGTGGCGGGGAGCTGTTTTTT.

The rearrangement uses TRBV5-5 and TRBJ2-1; D possibly corresponds to TRBD2 (6 bases). The germline CDR1 and CDR2 sequences are SGHKS and YYEKEE (reference sequence). V was cut by 4 bases and J by 2 bases, with 19 bases left in between. The CDR3 has 17 residues. In DNA form, the CDR3 reads TGTGCCAGCAGCGGGAGGCAGTCCATGAGTCCCTACAATGAGCAGTTCTTC. Protein: CASSGRQSMSPYNEQFF. The variable domain in full, with the rest retrieved from reference TRBV5-5 and TRBJ2-1, is DAGVTQSPTHLIKTRGQQVTLRCSPISGHKSVSWYQQVLGQGPQFIFQYYEKEERGRGNFPDRFSARQFPNYSSELNVNALLLGDSALYLCASSGRQSMSPYNEQFFGPGTRLTVL.

J is TRBJ2-2 and V is TRBV7-3, with D unclear. The CDR3 runs 14 residues. V was shortened by 1 base and J by 0 bases, with 3 bases between the two germline ends. Germline values: CDR1 SGHTA, CDR2 FQGTGA. CDR3 bases: TGTGCCAGCAGCTTAAAGTCGAACACCGGGGAGCTGTTTTTT. Translation gives CASSLKSNTGELFF.

The table lists this clone with a count of one. The V and J genes are TRBV6-5 and TRBJ1-1; D call uncertain. CDR3 length: 12 amino acids. Germline lookup yields CDR1 MNHEY and CDR2 SVGAGI. Between the trimmed V and J ends, which lost 5 bases and 9 bases, there was a span of 13 bases. In nucleotides, the CDR3 is TGTGCCAGCAGTCCCCCGGGCAGACAAGCTTTCTTT. Its translation: CASSPPGRQAFF.

As regards this clone: The junction departs from the called germline gene at one end, perhaps through a read error. The chain combines TRBV9 with TRBJ2-1; 10 nucleotides line up with TRBD2. CDR3 length: 15 amino acids. The V gene's germline CDR1 is SGDLS and CDR2 YYNGEE. CDR3 sequence (DNA): TGTGCCAGCAGCGTATACTTAGCGGGAGGAAATGTGCAGTTCTTC. Protein: CASSVYLAGGNVQFF.

The rearrangement links TRBV29-1 to TRBJ2-7; 9 bases are a match to TRBD1. Germline loops: CDR1 SQVTM, CDR2 ANQGSEA. The length of the CDR3 is 13 residues. Unmatched junction bases numbered 4, after V lost 7 bases and J lost 0 bases. The CDR3 nucleotides read TGCAGCGCGGGACAGGGTCTCTCCTACGAGCAGTACTTC. Translated: CSAGQGLSYEQYF.

V and J are TRBV7-9 and TRBJ2-1; 9 bases fit TRBD2. Germline CDR1 is SEHNR and CDR2 is FQNEAQ (reference sequence). This CDR3 is built from 15 residues. With 2 bases clipped from V and 4 bases from J, the junction kept 3 bases outside the gene matches. CDR3 bases: TGTGCCAGCAGCTTAACAGCGGGGGGATACAATGAGCAGTTCTTC. Encoded protein: CASSLTAGGYNEQFF.

This chain connects TRBV7-3 to TRBJ1-1; TRBD1 is a possible D gene (5 bases). This CDR3 is 13 amino acids long. Germline V gives CDR1 SGHTA, CDR2 FQGTGA. Trimming removed 6 bases at V and 7 bases at J, with 15 bases between. The CDR3 is CASSRLGADEAFF. For the CDR3, the DNA is TGTGCCAGCAGTCGCCTCGGGGCAGATGAAGCTTTCTTT.

The gene calls are TRBV27 and TRBJ2-3; D possibly corresponds to TRBD1 (6 bases). Trimming stripped 5 bases from V and 2 bases from J, with 14 bases between. The CDR3 is 15 residues long. The germline gives CDR1 MNHEY, CDR2 SMNVEV (reference sequence). As DNA, the CDR3 is TGTGCCAGCAGTGAAACACAGGGATACACAGATACGCAGTATTTT. Protein product: CASSETQGYTDTQYF.

The sample holds one count of this clone. Distinct nucleotide sequences in the sample also encode this CDR3. The chain links TRBV20-1 to TRBJ1-1; possibly TRBD1 for D (5 bases). CDR1 and CDR2 (germline): DFQATT, SNEGSKA (reference sequence). The germline V and J ends were trimmed by 6 bases and 1 base, with 6 bases remaining between them. This CDR3 has 11 amino acids. The CDR3 spells CSAQGNTEAFF. The CDR3 nucleotides are TGCAGTGCCCAGGGGAACACTGAAGCTTTCTTT.

The chain combines TRBV29-1 with TRBJ1-4, with D hard to call. Germline CDR1 is SQVTM and CDR2 is ANQGSEA. The V end lost 5 bases, the J end lost 7 bases, and 5 bases lay between the germline ends. This CDR3 is built from 10 residues. DNA of the CDR3: TGCAGCGTTTTTAGTGAAAAACTGTTTTTT. This sequence encodes CSVFSEKLFF.

The chain recombines TRBV28 with TRBJ1-2; no definite D call. The CDR3 has 13 amino acids. Germline V gene data show CDR1 as MDHEN and CDR2 as SYDVKM. The V and J ends lost 2 bases and 4 bases respectively, with 8 bases between them. The DNA of the CDR3 is TGTGCCAGCAGTTTAGGGCCAAGCTATGGCTACACCTTC. Translating gives CASSLGPSYGYTF.

This chain links TRBV15 with TRBJ2-1; TRBD2 aligns across 7 bases. The CDR3 covers 16 residues. The germline gives CDR1 LNHNV, CDR2 YYDKDF (reference sequence). The junction had 11 bases not matched to a gene; V was cut back by 5 bases and J by 4 bases. The CDR3 DNA follows: TGTGCCACCAGCGGGGGGGAAGCGGGGATTTACAATGAGCAGTTCTTC. As protein: CATSGGEAGIYNEQFF.

The chain links TRBV9 to TRBJ2-3; D unclear. CDR1 and CDR2 (germline): SGDLS, YYNGEE. This CDR3 region has 15 residues. V lost 0 bases to trimming and J lost 3 bases, with 11 bases between them. The CDR3 DNA is TGTGCCAGCAGCGTAGGTGTCTATGGGACAGATACGCAGTATTTT. Translated, it gives CASSVGVYGTDTQYF. Filled out from reference TRBV9 and TRBJ2-3, the complete variable domain reads DSGVTQTPKHLITATGQRVTLRCSPRSGDLSVYWYQQSLDQGLQFLIQYYNGEERAKGNILERFSAQQFPDLHSELNLSSLELGDSALYFCASSVGVYGTDTQYFGPGTRLTVL.

This rearrangement joins TRBV12-3 or TRBV12-4 to TRBJ2-3; D remains ambiguous. V was shortened by 1 base and J by 8 bases, with 7 bases between the two germline ends. The length of the CDR3 is 12 residues. CDR3 DNA: TGTGCCAGCAGTTTAGAGGCTGTTACGCAGTATTTT. Translated, it gives CASSLEAVTQYF.

The chain recombines TRBV5-1 with TRBJ2-7, with 9 bases lining up with TRBD2. The CDR3 has 14 residues. Germline V gene data show CDR1 as SGHRS and CDR2 as YFSETQ. The V and J ends lost 5 bases and 6 bases, in that order; junction bases with no gene match: 9. CDR3 sequence: CASRVVAGASEQYF. In nucleotides, the CDR3 is TGCGCCAGCAGGGTGGTAGCGGGAGCTTCCGAGCAGTACTTC.